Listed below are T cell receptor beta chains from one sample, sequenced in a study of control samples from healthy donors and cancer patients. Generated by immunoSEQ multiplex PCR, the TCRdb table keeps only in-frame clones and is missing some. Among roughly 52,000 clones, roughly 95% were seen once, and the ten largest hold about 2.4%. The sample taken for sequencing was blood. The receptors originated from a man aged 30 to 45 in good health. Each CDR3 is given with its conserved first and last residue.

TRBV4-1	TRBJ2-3	CASSQGPPKGGTDTQYF
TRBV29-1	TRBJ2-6	CSLRGVAAKGGANVLTF
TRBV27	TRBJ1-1	CASSSDRGGDTEAFF
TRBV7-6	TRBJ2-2	CASSLARGSANTGELFF
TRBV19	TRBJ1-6	CASSRGDRGISPLHF
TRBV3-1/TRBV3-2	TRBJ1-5	CASSQDIPYPALPLFGNQPQHF
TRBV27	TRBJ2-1	CASTLRTSGYNEQFF
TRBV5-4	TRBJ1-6	CASSPGRSSYNSPLHF
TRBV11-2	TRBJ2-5	CASSLRAGGGGGETQYF
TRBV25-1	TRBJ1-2	CASSVTGGQGYTF
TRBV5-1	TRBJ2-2	CASSPGTGELFF